This TCR beta chain was identified during a study of early T cells in non-severe SARS-CoV-2 infection. Study-wide context: Bulk RNA taken from unsorted whole blood was sequenced, leaving chains unpaired.

Researchers tagged individual cDNA molecules with unique molecular identifiers. TCRdb reprocessed the 5' RACE reads via MiXCR and lists one record per CDR3 protein. This table has 37,000 or so distinct CDR3 sequences, around 6.5% appearing once. With 5 bases removed from V and 5 bases from J, the gap between germline ends came to 8 bases. Germline CDR1 SEHNR, CDR2 FQNEAQ (reference sequence). This CDR3 is built from 12 residues. This clonotype was counted a few times. The V and J genes are TRBV7-9 and TRBJ2-3; the D is unclear. This sequence originates from an adult who was a healthcare worker with PCR-confirmed SARS-CoV-2 infection or an uninfected control (not recorded which). Sequencing was performed on whole blood. CDR3 amino acids: CASSPVGDTQYF. CDR3 nucleotide sequence: TGTGCCAGCAGCCCGGTTGGAGATACGCAGTATTTT.